This TCR beta chain was found in a study of chemoradiotherapy in HPV16-positive cancers (dated by TCRdb to about 2022). Broadly, across the study: Candidate HPV-specific T-cell clones and common TCR motifs were defined by functional T-cell assays performed on cells from two HPV16-positive patients. The candidate HPV-specific TCRs and motifs were subsequently tracked in TCR repertoires obtained from some 80 patients with HPV-related cancers. The study set out to ask whether T-cell immunity against the HPV oncoproteins E6 and E7 changes over the course of chemoradiotherapy and whether that immunity affects survival. Beyond this particular receptor, the publication reports: Expansion of candidate HPV-specific clones and E7-related TCR motifs was observed in the tumor microenvironment during treatment, whereas no such expansion was observed for non-HPV-specific T cells. Among HPV16-positive patients, expansion of HPV-responsive T cells during chemoradiotherapy was associated with better recurrence-free survival. Only a couple of HPV16-positive patients were used to derive the functional definition of HPV-specific T cells, and the survival association was reported for HPV16-positive patients.

A distance of 11 bases separates the germline ends of V and J, which lose 2 bases and 4 bases respectively. The CDR3 runs 13 amino acids, cysteine and phenylalanine included. Left in the record is the CDR3 DNA by itself, 39 bases read in frame from the first base. In the germline V gene (reference sequence), CDR1 corresponds to GTSNPN and CDR2 to SVGIG. Comment on this clone: Its cognate antigen has yet to be identified. No qualities accompany the bases; no much larger clone lies one base away.

The protocol used for the library was the immunoSEQ multiplex PCR assay. This immuneACCESS table, as held by TCRdb, lists in-frame sequences with V and J called but not all clones. Of the missing ones, under half trace to an unresolved V gene in checked studies; the others have no known cause. This sample comprises about 2,000 clones, roughly 80% of them detected only once. Approximately 6.5% of the sample goes to the ten largest clones. Because repertoires were sampled repeatedly during chemoradiotherapy, clonal expansion in the tumor microenvironment could be followed. The TCR originated in a human donor with HPV-associated anogenital cancer. Specimen: tumor tissue, collected from a patient who underwent chemoradiotherapy. This receptor chain uses TRBV30 and TRBJ2-5; TRBD1 could be the D gene, as 6 bases match. The bases are TGTGCCTGGAGTTGGCAGGGGTTAGAGACCCAGTACTTC. Its protein reads: CAWSWQGLETQYF. The full variable domain, completed from the reference TRBV30 and TRBJ2-5 proteins outside the CDR3, reads SQTIHQWPATLVQPVGSPLSLECTVEGTSNPNLYWYRQAAGRGLQLLFYSVGIGQISSEVPQNLSASRPQDRQFILSSKKLLLSDSGFYLCAWSWQGLETQYFGPGTRLLVL.